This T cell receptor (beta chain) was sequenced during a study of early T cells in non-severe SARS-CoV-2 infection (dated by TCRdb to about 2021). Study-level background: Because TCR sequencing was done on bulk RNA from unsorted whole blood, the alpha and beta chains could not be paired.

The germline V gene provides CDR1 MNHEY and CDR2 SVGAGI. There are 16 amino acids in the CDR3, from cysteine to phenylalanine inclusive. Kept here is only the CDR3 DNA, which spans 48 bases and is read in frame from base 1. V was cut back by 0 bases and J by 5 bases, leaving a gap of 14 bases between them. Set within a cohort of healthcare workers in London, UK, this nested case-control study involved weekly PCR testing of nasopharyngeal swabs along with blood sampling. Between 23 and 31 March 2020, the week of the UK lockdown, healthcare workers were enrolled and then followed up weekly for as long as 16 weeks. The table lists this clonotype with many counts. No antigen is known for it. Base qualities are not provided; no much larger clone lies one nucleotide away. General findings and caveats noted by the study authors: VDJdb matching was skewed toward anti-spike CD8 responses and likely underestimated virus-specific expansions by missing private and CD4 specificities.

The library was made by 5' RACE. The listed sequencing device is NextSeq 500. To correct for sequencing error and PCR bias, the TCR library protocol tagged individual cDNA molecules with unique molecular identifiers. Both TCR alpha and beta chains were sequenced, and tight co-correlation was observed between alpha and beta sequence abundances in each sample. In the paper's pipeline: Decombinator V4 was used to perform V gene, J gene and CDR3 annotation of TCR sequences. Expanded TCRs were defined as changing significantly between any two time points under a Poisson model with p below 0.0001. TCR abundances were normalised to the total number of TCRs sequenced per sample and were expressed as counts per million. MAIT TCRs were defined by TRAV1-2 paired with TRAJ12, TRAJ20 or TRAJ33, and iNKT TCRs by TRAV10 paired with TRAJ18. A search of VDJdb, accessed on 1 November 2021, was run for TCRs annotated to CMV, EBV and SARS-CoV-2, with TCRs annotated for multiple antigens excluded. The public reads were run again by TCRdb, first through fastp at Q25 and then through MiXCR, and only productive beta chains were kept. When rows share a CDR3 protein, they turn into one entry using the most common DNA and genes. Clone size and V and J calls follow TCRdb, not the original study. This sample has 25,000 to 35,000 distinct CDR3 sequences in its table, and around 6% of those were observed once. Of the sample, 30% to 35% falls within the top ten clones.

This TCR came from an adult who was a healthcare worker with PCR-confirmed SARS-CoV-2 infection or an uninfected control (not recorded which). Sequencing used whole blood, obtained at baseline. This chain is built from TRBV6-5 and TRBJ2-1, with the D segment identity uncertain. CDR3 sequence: CASSYSNTLSHNEQFF. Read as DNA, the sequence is TGTGCCAGCAGTTACTCCAACACCCTATCCCACAATGAGCAGTTCTTC.